The clone carrying this T cell receptor (beta chain) was seen more than once but under ten times. Library preparation tagged each individual cDNA molecule with a unique molecular identifier. TCRdb called the RACE reads again in MiXCR, with one record for every CDR3 protein. The sample has tens of thousands of distinct CDR3 sequences; around 11% are singletons. Time point noted: patch test 1, 2 weeks after DPC sensitization. The sample's treatment: therapeutic diphenylcyclopropenone sensitization with weekly scalp DPC. Donors, patients with alopecia ranging from 18 to 70 years old and judged suitable for DPC, provided samples. Unfractionated whole blood was the source of the extracted total RNA. This entry belongs to a study of human T cells and chemical hapten exposure. As for the study in general: Small differences in pooled library volume mainly drove the variation in TCR yields per sample.

Germline CDR1 and CDR2: MDHEN and SYDVKM. The CDR3 has 17 amino acids. V was pared by 3 bases and J by 0 bases, with 18 bases between. The chain uses TRBV28 and TRBJ2-7; tentatively, D is TRBD1 (5 bases). Sequenced material: whole blood, taken in connection with sensitization to the hapten diphenylcyclopropenone (DPC). This clonotype was sampled from a woman aged 45-60 years with alopecia areata. Some clones in this sample may be carry-over from other donors' samples. The CDR3 region is CASSFNSDIISSYEQYF. For the CDR3, the DNA is TGTGCCAGCAGTTTCAATTCGGACATAATAAGCTCCTACGAGCAGTACTTC.